This T cell receptor beta chain was profiled in a study of cytomegalovirus exposure and HLA in healthy donors. Study outcomes and limitations: Some public TCRs appeared in many individuals, while most sequences were rare.

In the case of this clone: Its antigen is currently unknown.

Measured with immunoSEQ multiplex PCR; TCRdb has only the in-frame clones, and not every one. Of a few hundred thousand clones in the sample, around 86% are singletons; the top ten hold roughly 0.8%. Per germline, CDR1 SGHAT and CDR2 FQNNGV. The CDR3 extends over 13 amino acids. The V gene lost 3 bases and the J gene lost 4 bases, with 10 bases spanning the gap. Sequencing was performed on PBMCs. This sequence was found in a woman between 18 and 29 years old in good health and CMV-seronegative. J is TRBJ2-7 and V is TRBV11-2, with D possibly being TRBD2 (7 bases). This chain's CDR3 is CASSLRGLYEQYF. The CDR3 DNA reads TGTGCCAGCAGCTTGCGGGGGCTATACGAGCAGTACTTC.